This is a list of T cell receptor beta chains from one sample in a study of blood T cell repertoires in COVID-19. The protocol was immunoSEQ multiplex PCR, while the TCRdb copy is restricted to in-frame clones and leaves out a portion. Found here are under 300,000 clones, roughly 85% of them singletons; the top ten hold 11%. Material: peripheral blood. These receptors originate from a woman in her 70s with acute or convalescent COVID-19. Each CDR3 is given with its conserved first and last residue. A D gene is named only where the DNA matches it firmly. Some rows have no size entry. The others give once, few or many, or a class for an expanded clone.

>TRBJ2-1|.|TRBD2|TRBV11-2
CASSPTSGGAQVLF
TGTGCCAGCAGCCCGACTAGCGGGGGGGCCCAGGTGCTCTTC
>TRBJ2-1|.|TRBD2|TRBV9
CASSVEAGGYNEQFF
TGTGCCAGCAGCGTAGAAGCGGGGGGTTACAATGAGCAGTTCTTC
>TRBJ1-1|.|.|TRBV12-1
CASTNSGGSNTEAFF
TGTGCCAGCACCAATTCGGGGGGGTCGAACACTGAAGCTTTCTTT
>TRBJ1-4|.|.|TRBV9
CASSVGGLGEKLFF
TGTGCCAGCAGCGTAGGAGGATTAGGTGAAAAACTGTTTTTT
>TRBJ2-7|once|.|TRBV9
CASSVEAAKGEQYF
TGTGCCAGCAGCGTAGAAGCGGCTAAAGGGGAGCAGTACTTC
>TRBJ1-2|.|.|TRBV11-2
CASSVTAPNYGYTF
TGTGCCAGCAGCGTGACAGCCCCTAACTATGGCTACACCTTC
>TRBJ1-1|.|TRBD1|TRBV7-9
CASSRTGGTEAFF
TGTGCCAGCAGCCGGACAGGGGGGACTGAAGCTTTCTTT
>TRBJ1-1|few|.|TRBV6-5
CASRQHRAVGTEAFF
TGTGCCAGCAGGCAGCACAGGGCAGTCGGCACTGAAGCTTTCTTT
>TRBJ1-1|.|TRBD1|TRBV9
CASSARDRSSLNTEAFF
TGTGCCAGCAGCGCCCGGGACAGATCGAGCTTGAACACTGAAGCTTTCTTT
>TRBJ1-1|few|TRBD1|TRBV7-9
CASSGSPGQGSKAEAFF
TGTGCCAGCAGCGGATCTCCGGGACAGGGAAGTAAAGCTGAAGCTTTCTTT
>TRBJ2-7|.|.|TRBV19
CASSIRDIPSYEQYF
TGTGCCAGTAGTATCCGGGACATTCCCTCCTACGAGCAGTACTTC
>TRBJ2-3|few|.|TRBV7-3
CASSFWGDAADTQYF
TGTGCCAGCAGCTTTTGGGGAGATGCGGCAGATACGCAGTATTTT
>TRBJ1-1|.|.|TRBV3-1/TRBV3-2
CASSQRRVAMNTEAFF
TGTGCCAGCAGCCAACGTCGGGTAGCCATGAACACTGAAGCTTTCTTT
>TRBJ1-2|.|.|TRBV5-4
CASSPNSGAYGYTF
TGTGCCAGCAGCCCCAACTCAGGGGCTTATGGCTACACCTTC
>TRBJ2-3|.|TRBD2|TRBV3-1/TRBV3-2
CASSRLAGGQLDTQYF
TGTGCCAGCAGCCGTCTAGCGGGGGGGCAATTGGATACGCAGTATTTT
>TRBJ2-3|.|TRBD2|TRBV27
CASSSRTSGGRYF
TGTGCCAGCAGTTCCCGGACTAGCGGGGGGAGGTATTTT
>TRBJ2-7|.|TRBD1|TRBV7-8
CASSLLGQGGEQYF
TGTGCCAGCAGCTTATTGGGACAGGGGGGGGAGCAGTACTTC
>TRBJ1-6|once|TRBD1|TRBV5-4
CASKEGIGQAPLHF
TGTGCCAGCAAGGAGGGGATCGGACAGGCACCCCTCCACTTT
>TRBJ2-5|.|TRBD1|TRBV5-1
CASSLTGGETQYF
TGCGCCAGCAGCTTAACAGGGGGAGAGACCCAGTACTTC
>TRBJ2-7|.|.|TRBV5-5
CASSLARTARTYEQYF
TGTGCCAGCAGCTTGGCGCGGACAGCGCGAACCTACGAGCAGTACTTC
>TRBJ2-5|few|TRBD2|TRBV3-1/TRBV3-2
CASSQRRGEGQETQYF
TGTGCCAGCAGCCAAAGGCGGGGGGAAGGGCAAGAGACCCAGTACTTC
>TRBJ1-1|.|.|TRBV6-1
CASRSDQGMNTEAFF
TGTGCCAGCAGGTCCGACCAGGGGATGAACACTGAAGCTTTCTTT